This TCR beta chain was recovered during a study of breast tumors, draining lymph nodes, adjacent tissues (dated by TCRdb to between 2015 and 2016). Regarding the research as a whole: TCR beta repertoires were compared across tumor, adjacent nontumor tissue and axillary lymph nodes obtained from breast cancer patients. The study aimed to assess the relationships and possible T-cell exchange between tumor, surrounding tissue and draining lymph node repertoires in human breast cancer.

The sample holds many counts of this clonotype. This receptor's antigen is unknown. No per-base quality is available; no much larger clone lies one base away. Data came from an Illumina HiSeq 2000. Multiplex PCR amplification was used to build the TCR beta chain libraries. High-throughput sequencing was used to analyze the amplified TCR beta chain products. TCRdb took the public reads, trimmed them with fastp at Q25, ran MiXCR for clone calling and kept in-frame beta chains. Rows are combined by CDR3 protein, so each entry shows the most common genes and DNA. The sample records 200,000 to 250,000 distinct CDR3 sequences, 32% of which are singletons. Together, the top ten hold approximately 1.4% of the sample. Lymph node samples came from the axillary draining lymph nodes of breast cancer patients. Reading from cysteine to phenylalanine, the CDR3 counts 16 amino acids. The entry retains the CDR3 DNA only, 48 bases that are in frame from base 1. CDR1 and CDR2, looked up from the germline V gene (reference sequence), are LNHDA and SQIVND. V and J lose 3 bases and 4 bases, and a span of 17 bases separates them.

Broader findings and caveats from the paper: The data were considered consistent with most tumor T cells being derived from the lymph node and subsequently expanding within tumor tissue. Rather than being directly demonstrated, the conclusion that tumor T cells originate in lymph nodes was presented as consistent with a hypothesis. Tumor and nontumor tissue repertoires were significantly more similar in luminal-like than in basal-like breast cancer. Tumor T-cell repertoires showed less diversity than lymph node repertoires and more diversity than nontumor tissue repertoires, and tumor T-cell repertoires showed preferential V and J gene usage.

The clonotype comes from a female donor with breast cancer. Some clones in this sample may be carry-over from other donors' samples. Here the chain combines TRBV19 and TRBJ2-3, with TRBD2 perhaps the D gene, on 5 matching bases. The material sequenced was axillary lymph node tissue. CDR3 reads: CASSIIRSGLADTQYF. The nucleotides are TGTGCCAGTAGTATTATTAGGTCGGGGTTGGCAGATACGCAGTATTTT.